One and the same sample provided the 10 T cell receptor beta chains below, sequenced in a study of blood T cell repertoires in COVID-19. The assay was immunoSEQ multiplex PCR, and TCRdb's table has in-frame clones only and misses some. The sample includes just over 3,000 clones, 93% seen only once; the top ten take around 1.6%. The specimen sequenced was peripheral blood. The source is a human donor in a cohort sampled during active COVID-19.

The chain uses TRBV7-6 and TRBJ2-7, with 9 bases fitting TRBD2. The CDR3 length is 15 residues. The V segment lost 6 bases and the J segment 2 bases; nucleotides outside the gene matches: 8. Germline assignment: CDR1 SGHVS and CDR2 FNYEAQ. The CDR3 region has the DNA TGTGCCAGCAGTCAAGAGGCTAGCGGGACCTACGAGCAGTACTTC. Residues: CASSQEASGTYEQYF.

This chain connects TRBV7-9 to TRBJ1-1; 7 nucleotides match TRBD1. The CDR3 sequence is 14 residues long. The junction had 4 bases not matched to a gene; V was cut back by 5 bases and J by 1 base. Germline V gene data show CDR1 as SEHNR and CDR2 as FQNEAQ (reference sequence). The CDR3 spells CASSRTGANTEAFF. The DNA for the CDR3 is TGTGCCAGCAGCCGGACAGGTGCGAACACTGAAGCTTTCTTT.

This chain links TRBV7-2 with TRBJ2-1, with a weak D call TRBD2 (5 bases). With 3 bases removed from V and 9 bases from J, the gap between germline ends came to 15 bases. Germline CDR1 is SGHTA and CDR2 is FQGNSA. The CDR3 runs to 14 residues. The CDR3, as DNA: TGTGCCAGCAGCTTCACGGGGTCGGTAGGTGAGCAGTTCTTC. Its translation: CASSFTGSVGEQFF.

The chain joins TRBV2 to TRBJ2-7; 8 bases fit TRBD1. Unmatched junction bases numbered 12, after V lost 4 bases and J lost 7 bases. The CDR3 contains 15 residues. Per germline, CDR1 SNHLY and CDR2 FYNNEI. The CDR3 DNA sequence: TGTGCCAGCAGTGGCCCCCCGGGACAGGCTGGGGAGCAGTACTTC. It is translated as CASSGPPGQAGEQYF.

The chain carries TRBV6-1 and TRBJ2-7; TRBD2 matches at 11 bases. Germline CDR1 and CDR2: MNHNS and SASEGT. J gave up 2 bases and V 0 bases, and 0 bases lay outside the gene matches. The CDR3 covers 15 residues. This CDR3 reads CASSEATSGAYEQYF. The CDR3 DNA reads TGTGCCAGCAGTGAAGCGACTAGCGGGGCCTACGAGCAGTACTTC.

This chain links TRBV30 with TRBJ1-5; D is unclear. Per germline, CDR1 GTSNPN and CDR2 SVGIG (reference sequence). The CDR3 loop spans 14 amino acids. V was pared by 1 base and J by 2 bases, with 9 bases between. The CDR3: CAWSGGFGNQPQHF. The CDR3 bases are TGTGCCTGGAGTGGAGGATTCGGCAATCAGCCCCAGCATTTT.

The CDR3 reads CASTWEGSYGYTF. The CDR3 DNA sequence: TGTGCCAGCACCTGGGAGGGATCCTATGGCTACACCTTC. The genes are TRBV28 and TRBJ1-2; D gene ambiguous. This CDR3 region has 13 residues. Germline assignment: CDR1 MDHEN and CDR2 SYDVKM. Trimming shortened V by 7 bases and J by 4 bases, and 13 bases separated the two germline ends.

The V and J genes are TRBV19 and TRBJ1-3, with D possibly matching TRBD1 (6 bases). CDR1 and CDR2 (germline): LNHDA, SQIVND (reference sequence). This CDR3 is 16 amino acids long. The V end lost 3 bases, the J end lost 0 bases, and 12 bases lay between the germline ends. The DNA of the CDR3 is TGTGCCAGTAGTATCAGGACAGTACGCTCTGGAAACACCATATATTTT. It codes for CASSIRTVRSGNTIYF.

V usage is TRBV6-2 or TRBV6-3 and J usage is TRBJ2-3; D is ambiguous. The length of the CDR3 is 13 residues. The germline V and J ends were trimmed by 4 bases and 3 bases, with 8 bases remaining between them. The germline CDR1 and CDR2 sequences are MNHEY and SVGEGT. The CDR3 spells CASSSPTTDTQYF. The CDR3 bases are TGTGCCAGCAGTTCACCCACTACAGATACGCAGTATTTT.

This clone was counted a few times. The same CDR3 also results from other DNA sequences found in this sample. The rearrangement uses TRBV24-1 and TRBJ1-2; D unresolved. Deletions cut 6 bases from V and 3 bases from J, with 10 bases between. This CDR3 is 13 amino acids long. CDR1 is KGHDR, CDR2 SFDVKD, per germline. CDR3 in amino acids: CATSSNRDYGYTF. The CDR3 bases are TGTGCCACCAGTTCTAACAGAGACTATGGCTACACCTTC.